This passage covers 15 T cell receptor beta chains from one sample sequenced in a study of control samples from healthy donors and cancer patients. This table comes from immunoSEQ multiplex PCR, and its TCRdb copy is limited to in-frame clones, with some not included. The sample records about 10,000 clones, approximately 90% being singletons. Sequences were obtained from PBMCs. The receptors here all came from a man aged 55 to 70 with colorectal cancer.

The chain combines TRBV10-1 with TRBJ2-7; D is uncertain. This CDR3 contains 12 residues. V was trimmed by 8 bases and J by 0 bases, leaving 8 bases between them. Per germline, CDR1 WNHNN and CDR2 SYGVQD (reference sequence). The CDR3: CASVSYSYEQYF. The CDR3 DNA reads TGCGCCAGCGTTAGTTACTCCTACGAGCAGTACTTC.

This chain connects TRBV9 to TRBJ2-5, with unresolved D. V lost 0 bases and J 10 bases, leaving 19 bases between the germline ends. This CDR3 comprises 15 residues. CDR1 SGDLS and CDR2 YYNGEE come from the germline V gene. This CDR3 is CASSVDPSPRAVQYF. In nucleotides, the CDR3 is TGTGCCAGCAGCGTAGACCCCAGCCCCCGCGCCGTCCAGTACTTC.

This chain connects TRBV11-2 to TRBJ2-7; D is undetermined. This CDR3 has 13 residues. The germline CDR1 and CDR2 sequences are SGHAT and FQNNGV. With 2 bases removed from V and 12 bases from J, the gap between germline ends came to 17 bases. CDR3 nucleotides: TGTGCCAGCAGCTTAATCGACCAGTTGGAAGGGTACTTC. Protein sequence: CASSLIDQLEGYF.

V gene TRBV3-1 (or the pseudogene TRBV3-2) combines with J gene TRBJ1-3; no firm D call. From germline, CDR1 is LGHDT and CDR2 YNNKEL (reference sequence). This CDR3 is 16 amino acids long. V was shortened by 2 bases and J by 4 bases, with 15 bases between the two germline ends. The CDR3 DNA reads as TGTGCCAGCAGCCAATTCGCCCGCTCCTGGGGAAACACCATATATTTT. Translation gives CASSQFARSWGNTIYF.

This chain links TRBV5-1 with TRBJ2-7; weak D call: TRBD2 (5 bases). Trimming cost V 0 bases and J 7 bases, with 17 bases left between them. From germline, CDR1 is SGHRS and CDR2 YFSETQ. The CDR3 runs to 15 residues. For the CDR3, the DNA is TGCGCCAGCAGCTTGGATGGCCTCCGAACGGGGGAGCAGTACTTC. The encoded protein is CASSLDGLRTGEQYF.

The V and J genes are TRBV6-2 or TRBV6-3 and TRBJ1-4; no clear D gene. The V end was cut by 2 bases, the J end by 0 bases, with 10 bases between. Germline V gives CDR1 MNHEY, CDR2 SVGEGT. This CDR3 comprises 16 residues. The CDR3 DNA sequence: TGTGCCAGCAGTTACCCCCGGGCTGCAACTAATGAAAAACTGTTTTTT. Translated: CASSYPRAATNEKLFF.

This clone has a handful of counts. The chain employs TRBV30 and TRBJ2-2, with D unclear. This CDR3 spans 16 amino acids. In germline, CDR1 is GTSNPN, CDR2 SVGIG (reference sequence). V lost 3 bases, J lost 3 bases, and 17 bases lay in between. For the CDR3, the DNA is TGTGCCTGGAGCCTACCGATGGGGTTCTACACCGGGGAGCTGTTTTTT. Translated, it gives CAWSLPMGFYTGELFF.

This sequence joins TRBV28 and TRBJ1-2; 7 positions match TRBD1. From germline, CDR1 is MDHEN and CDR2 SYDVKM. Trimming took 10 bases from V and 5 from J; bases not matched to a gene: 10. The CDR3 is 13 amino acids. The CDR3 loop reads CATKTMGQYGYTF. CDR3 in DNA: TGTGCCACCAAAACTATGGGACAGTATGGCTACACCTTC.

The rearrangement joins TRBV28 to TRBJ2-3; 8 bases line up with TRBD1. CDR3 length: 14 residues. Looked up from germline, CDR1 is MDHEN and CDR2 is SYDVKM. V shed 4 bases, J shed 3 bases, and the junction held 3 bases outside the gene matches. CDR3 amino acids: CASSYRGWTDTQYF. CDR3 nucleotides: TGTGCCAGCAGTTACAGGGGGTGGACAGATACGCAGTATTTT.

The chain employs TRBV28 and TRBJ1-2, with D perhaps TRBD1 (6 bases). V was clipped by 6 bases and J by 4 bases, with 12 bases between them. Germline values: CDR1 MDHEN, CDR2 SYDVKM. This CDR3 contains 13 residues. The CDR3 nucleotides read TGTGCCAGCAGCCCCGTGGACAGCTATGGCTACACCTTC. This sequence encodes CASSPVDSYGYTF.

This clone was seen once. The chain has TRBV5-4 and TRBJ2-5; D assignment may be TRBD1 or TRBD2 (5 bases each). Trimming took 3 bases from V and 4 from J, leaving 13 bases between them. The CDR3 has 14 amino acids. Germline CDR1 reads SGHNT; CDR2 reads YYREEE (reference sequence). The chain's CDR3 is CASSSGARVETQYF. CDR3 nucleotide sequence: TGTGCCAGCAGCTCCGGGGCCCGGGTAGAGACCCAGTACTTC.

The chain uses TRBV4-3 and TRBJ1-1; no definite D call. The V end lost 0 bases, the J end lost 0 bases, and 8 bases lay between the germline ends. The CDR3 sequence is 15 residues long. The germline gives CDR1 LGHNA, CDR2 YSLEER. As DNA, the CDR3 is TGCGCCAGCAGCCAAGATCCCCACATGAACACTGAAGCTTTCTTT. Translation: CASSQDPHMNTEAFF.

V and J are TRBV4-2 and TRBJ2-7; D is perhaps TRBD1 or TRBD2 (5 bases each). V was shortened by 1 base and J by 2 bases, with 12 bases between the two germline ends. Germline-derived CDR1 and CDR2 are LGHNA and YNFKEQ. The CDR3 runs 15 residues. The chain's CDR3 is CASSQVRGEAYEQYF. The CDR3 nucleotides are TGTGCCAGCAGCCAAGTACGGGGCGAAGCCTACGAGCAGTACTTC.

The chain combines TRBV30 with TRBJ2-1; D may be TRBD1 (5 bases). The CDR3 runs 15 residues. Trimming shortened V by 0 bases and J by 2 bases, and 11 bases separated the two germline ends. Germline V gene data show CDR1 as GTSNPN and CDR2 as SVGIG (reference sequence). The CDR3 loop reads CAWSVDSGPYNEQFF. CDR3 coding DNA: TGTGCCTGGAGTGTAGACAGTGGCCCCTACAATGAGCAGTTCTTC.

The rearrangement uses TRBV7-3 and TRBJ1-1, with D perhaps matching TRBD1 (5 bases). Trimming stripped 5 bases from V and 5 bases from J, with 15 bases between. Germline CDR1 is SGHTA and CDR2 is FQGTGA. The length of the CDR3 is 14 residues. The CDR3 sequence is CASSPGAGSTEAFF. As DNA, the CDR3 is TGTGCCAGCAGCCCCGGGGCAGGGAGTACTGAAGCTTTCTTT. The full variable domain, rest sourced from reference TRBV7-3 and TRBJ1-1, is GAGVSQTPSNKVTEKGKYVELRCDPISGHTALYWYRQSLGQGPEFLIYFQGTGAADDSGLPNDRFFAVRPEGSVSTLKIQRTERGDSAVYLCASSPGAGSTEAFFGQGTRLTVV.